This T cell receptor (beta chain) was sequenced in a study of blood T cell repertoires in COVID-19. Data came from immunoSEQ multiplex PCR; TCRdb stores just in-frame clones and leaves some out. Of over 90,000 clones in the sample, 90% are singletons; the top ten hold about 5.5%. This CDR3 region has 15 residues. V was trimmed by 1 base and J by 0 bases, leaving 7 bases between them. Germline V gives CDR1 MGHRA, CDR2 YSYEKL. V is TRBV4-1 and J is TRBJ1-5; the D gene is possibly TRBD1 (6 bases). The receptor comes from a man over 45 with acute or convalescent COVID-19. The sequencing sample was made of peripheral blood. This chain's CDR3 is CASSQGTDSNQPQHF. The CDR3, as DNA: TGCGCCAGCAGCCAAGGGACAGATAGCAATCAGCCCCAGCATTTT.